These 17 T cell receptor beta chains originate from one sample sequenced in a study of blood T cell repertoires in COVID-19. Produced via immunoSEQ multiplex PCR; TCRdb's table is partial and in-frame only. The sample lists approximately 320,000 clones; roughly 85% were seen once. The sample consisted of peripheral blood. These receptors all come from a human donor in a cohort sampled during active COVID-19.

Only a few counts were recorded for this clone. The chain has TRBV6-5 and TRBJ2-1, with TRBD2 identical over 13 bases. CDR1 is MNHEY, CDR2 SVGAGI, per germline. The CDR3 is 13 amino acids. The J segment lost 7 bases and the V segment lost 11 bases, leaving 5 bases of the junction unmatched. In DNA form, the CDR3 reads TGTGCCGGACGGACTAGCGGGGGTAATGAGCAGTTCTTC. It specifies CAGRTSGGNEQFF.

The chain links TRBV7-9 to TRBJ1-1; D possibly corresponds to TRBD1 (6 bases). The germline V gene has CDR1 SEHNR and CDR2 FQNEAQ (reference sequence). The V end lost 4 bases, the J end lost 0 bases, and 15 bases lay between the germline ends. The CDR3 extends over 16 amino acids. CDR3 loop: CASSWPVGGLNTEAFF. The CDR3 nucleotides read TGTGCCAGCAGCTGGCCAGTCGGGGGGCTGAACACTGAAGCTTTCTTT.

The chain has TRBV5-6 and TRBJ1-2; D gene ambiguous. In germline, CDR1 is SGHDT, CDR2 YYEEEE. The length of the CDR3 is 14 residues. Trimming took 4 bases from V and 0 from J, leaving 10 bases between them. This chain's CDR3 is CASSQEPSNYGYTF. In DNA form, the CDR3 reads TGTGCCAGCAGCCAAGAGCCATCTAACTATGGCTACACCTTC.

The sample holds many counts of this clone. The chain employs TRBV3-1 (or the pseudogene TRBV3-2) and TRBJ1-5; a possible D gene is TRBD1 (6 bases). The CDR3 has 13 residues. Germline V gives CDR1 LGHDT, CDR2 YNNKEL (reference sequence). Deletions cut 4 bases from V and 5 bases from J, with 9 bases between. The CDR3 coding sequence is TGTGCCAGCAGCCGACACAGGGATCAGCCCCAGCATTTT. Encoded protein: CASSRHRDQPQHF.

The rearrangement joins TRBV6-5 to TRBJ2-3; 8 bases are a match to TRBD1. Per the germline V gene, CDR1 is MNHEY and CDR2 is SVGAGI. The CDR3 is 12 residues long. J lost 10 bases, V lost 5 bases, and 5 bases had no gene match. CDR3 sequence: CASSRQGLAQYF. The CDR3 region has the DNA TGTGCCAGCAGTCGACAGGGGCTTGCGCAGTATTTT.

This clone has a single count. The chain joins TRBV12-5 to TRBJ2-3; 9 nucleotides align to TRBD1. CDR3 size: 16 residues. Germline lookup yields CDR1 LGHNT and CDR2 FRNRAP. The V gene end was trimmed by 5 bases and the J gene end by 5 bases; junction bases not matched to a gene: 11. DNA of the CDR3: TGTGCTAGTGGTCCTGGACAGGGGCAAGTTGTAGATACGCAGTATTTT. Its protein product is CASGPGQGQVVDTQYF.

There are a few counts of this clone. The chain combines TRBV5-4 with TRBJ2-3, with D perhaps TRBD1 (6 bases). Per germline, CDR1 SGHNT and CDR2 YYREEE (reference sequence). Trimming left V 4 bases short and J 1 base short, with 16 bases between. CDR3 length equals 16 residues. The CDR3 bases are TGTGCCAGCAGCCCAACTAACAGGGACGGCACAGATACGCAGTATTTT. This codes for CASSPTNRDGTDTQYF.

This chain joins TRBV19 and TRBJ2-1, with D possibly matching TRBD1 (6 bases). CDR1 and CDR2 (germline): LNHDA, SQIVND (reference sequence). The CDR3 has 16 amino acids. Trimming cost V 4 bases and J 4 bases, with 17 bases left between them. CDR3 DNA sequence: TGTGCCAGTAGTACCCCCGGGACACCAAAATACAATGAGCAGTTCTTC. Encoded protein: CASSTPGTPKYNEQFF. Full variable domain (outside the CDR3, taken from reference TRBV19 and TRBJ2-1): DGGITQSPKYLFRKEGQNVTLSCEQNLNHDAMYWYRQDPGQGLRLIYYSQIVNDFQKGDIAEGYSVSREKKESFPLTVTSAQKNPTAFYLCASSTPGTPKYNEQFFGPGTRLTVL.

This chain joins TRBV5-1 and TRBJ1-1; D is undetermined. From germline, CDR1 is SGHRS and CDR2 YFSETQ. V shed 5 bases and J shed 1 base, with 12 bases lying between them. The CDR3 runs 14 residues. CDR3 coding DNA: TGCGCCAGCAGGCCAGAGGGTTGGAACACTGAAGCTTTCTTT. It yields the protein CASRPEGWNTEAFF.

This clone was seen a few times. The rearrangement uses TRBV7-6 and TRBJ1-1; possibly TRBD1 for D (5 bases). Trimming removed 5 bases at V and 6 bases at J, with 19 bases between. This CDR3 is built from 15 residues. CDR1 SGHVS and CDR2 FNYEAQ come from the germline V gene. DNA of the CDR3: TGTGCCAGCAGCCCGGGTTCAGGGAAGCGGGCTGAAGCTTTCTTT. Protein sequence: CASSPGSGKRAEAFF.

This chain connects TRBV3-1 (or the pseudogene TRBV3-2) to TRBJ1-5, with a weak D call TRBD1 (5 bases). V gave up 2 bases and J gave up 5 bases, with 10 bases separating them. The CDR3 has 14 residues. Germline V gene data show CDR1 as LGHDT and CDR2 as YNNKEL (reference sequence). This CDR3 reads CASSQKGKDQPQHF. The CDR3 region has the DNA TGTGCCAGCAGCCAAAAGGGGAAAGATCAGCCCCAGCATTTT.

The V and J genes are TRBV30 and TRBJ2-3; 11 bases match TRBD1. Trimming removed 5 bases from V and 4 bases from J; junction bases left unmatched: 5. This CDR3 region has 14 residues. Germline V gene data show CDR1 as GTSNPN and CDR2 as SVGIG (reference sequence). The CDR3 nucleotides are TGTGCCTGGGGGGCGGGACAGGGGGCAGATACGCAGTATTTT. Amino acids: CAWGAGQGADTQYF.

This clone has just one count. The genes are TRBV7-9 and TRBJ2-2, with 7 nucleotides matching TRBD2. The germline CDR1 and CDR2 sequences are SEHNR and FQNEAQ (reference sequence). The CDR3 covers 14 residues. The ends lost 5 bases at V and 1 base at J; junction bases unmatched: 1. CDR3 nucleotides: TGTGCCAGCAGCCGGGGGGAGAACACCGGGGAGCTGTTTTTT. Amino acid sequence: CASSRGENTGELFF.

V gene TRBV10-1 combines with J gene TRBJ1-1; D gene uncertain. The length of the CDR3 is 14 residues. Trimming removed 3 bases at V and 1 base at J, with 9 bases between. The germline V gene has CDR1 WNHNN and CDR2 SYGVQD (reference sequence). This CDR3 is CASSDFGRNTEAFF. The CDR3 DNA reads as TGCGCCAGCAGTGATTTTGGGAGGAACACTGAAGCTTTCTTT.

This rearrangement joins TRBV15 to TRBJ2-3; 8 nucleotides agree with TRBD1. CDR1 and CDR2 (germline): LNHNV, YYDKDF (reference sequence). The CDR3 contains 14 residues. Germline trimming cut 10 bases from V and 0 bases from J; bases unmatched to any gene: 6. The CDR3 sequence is CASLGTGSTDTQYF. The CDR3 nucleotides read TGTGCCAGCCTAGGGACAGGAAGCACAGATACGCAGTATTTT. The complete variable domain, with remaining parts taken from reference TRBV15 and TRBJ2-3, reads DAMVIQNPRYQVTQFGKPVTLSCSQTLNHNVMYWYQQKSSQAPKLLFHYYDKDFNNEADTPDNFQSRRPNTSFCFLDIRSPGLGDTAMYLCASLGTGSTDTQYFGPGTRLTVL.

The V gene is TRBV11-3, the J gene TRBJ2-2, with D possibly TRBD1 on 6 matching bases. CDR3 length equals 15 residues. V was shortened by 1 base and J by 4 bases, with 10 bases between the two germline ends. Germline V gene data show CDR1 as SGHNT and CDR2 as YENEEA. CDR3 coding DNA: TGTGCCAGCAGCTTAGGGGGGCTGGGCACCGGGGAGCTGTTTTTT. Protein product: CASSLGGLGTGELFF.

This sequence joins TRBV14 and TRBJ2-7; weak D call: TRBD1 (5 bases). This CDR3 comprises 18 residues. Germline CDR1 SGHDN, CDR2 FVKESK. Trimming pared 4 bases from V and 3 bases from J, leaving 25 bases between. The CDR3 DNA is TGTGCCAGCAGCCCCTCAGGGTTGAGTTCTGTGGGTGACTACGAGCAGTACTTC. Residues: CASSPSGLSSVGDYEQYF.